This passage covers 2 T cell receptor beta chains from one sample sequenced in a study of blood T cell repertoires in COVID-19. Using immunoSEQ multiplex PCR, the repertoire was profiled, and TCRdb retains in-frame clones only, with some absent. In the table there are around 250,000 clones, over 80% of which are singletons. The sequenced sample was PBMCs or T cells enriched from blood (not recorded which). The source of these receptors is a woman in her twenties or thirties with acute COVID-19.

V usage is TRBV29-1 and J usage is TRBJ2-7; 8 nucleotides line up with TRBD2. From germline, CDR1 is SQVTM and CDR2 ANQGSEA. V was pared by 2 bases and J by 0 bases, with 0 bases of the junction left unmatched. CDR3 length equals 13 residues. The CDR3 reads CSVESGSSYEQYF. CDR3 sequence (DNA): TGCAGCGTTGAAAGCGGGAGCTCCTACGAGCAGTACTTC.

This sequence joins TRBV13 and TRBJ2-7, with 12 bases fitting TRBD2. V lost 5 bases and J lost 7; bases outside the gene matches: 9. This CDR3 contains 15 residues. The germline V gene has CDR1 PRHDT and CDR2 FYEKMQ (reference sequence). CDR3 DNA: TGTGCCAGCAGCCCGCCGACTAGCGGGAGTAAAGAGCAGTACTTC. Protein product: CASSPPTSGSKEQYF.